This T cell receptor beta chain was obtained from a study of OX40 agonist ivuxolimab in advanced cancers. Overall study context: Patients undergoing dose escalation presented with hepatocellular carcinoma, melanoma, renal cell or head and neck cancer. Study-wide results and caveats: Expanded clones belonging to CD8+ T cells outnumbered, on average, those of CD4+.

The germline CDR1 and CDR2 sequences are SEHNR and FQNEAQ (reference sequence). Trimming at V came to 8 bases and at J to 5 bases, leaving 4 bases not matched to a gene. CDR3 length equals 13 residues. Here immunoSEQ multiplex PCR was the method, and the copy in TCRdb shows in-frame clones only, minus some. The sample lists about 34,000 clones; about four fifths were seen once. Concerning this clone itself: Its antigen is not identified.

The sequenced sample was CD4+ or CD8+ T cells sorted from blood, obtained in a trial of the OX40 agonist ivuxolimab. The chain recombines TRBV7-9 with TRBJ1-4, with TRBD1 matching 8 bases. The clonotype comes from an adult with an advanced solid tumor such as melanoma, head and neck, liver or kidney cancer. Here the CDR3 reads CASGRTGNEKLFF. DNA for the CDR3: TGTGCCAGCGGAAGGACAGGGAATGAAAAACTGTTTTTT.